The 3 T cell receptor beta chains in this list originate from one sample, sequenced in a study of T cell changes during pregnancy in multiple sclerosis. Sequencing was performed with immunoSEQ multiplex PCR; in TCRdb, only in-frame clones are kept and a portion is missing. The profile covers tens of thousands of clones, with around 90% appearing a single time and 0.58% taken by the ten largest. The sequenced sample was CD4+ T cells from peripheral blood mononuclear cells, obtained in the first trimester of pregnancy. The receptor source for this set is a female donor with multiple sclerosis, enrolled in a pregnancy study.

The J gene is TRBJ2-3, the V gene TRBV5-1, with D perhaps TRBD2 (6 bases). This CDR3 comprises 18 residues. CDR1 is SGHRS and CDR2 is YFSETQ in the germline V gene. Trimming took off 0 bases at V and 0 bases at J, with 17 bases between the two ends. This CDR3 reads CASSLGLLAGTSTDTQYF. CDR3 in DNA: TGCGCCAGCAGCTTGGGACTTTTAGCTGGGACTAGCACAGATACGCAGTATTTT. Looking up the rest from reference TRBV5-1 and TRBJ2-3 gives the full variable domain: KAGVTQTPRYLIKTRGQQVTLSCSPISGHRSVSWYQQTPGQGLQFLFEYFSETQRNKGNFPGRFSGRQFSNSRSEMNVSTLELGDSALYLCASSLGLLAGTSTDTQYFGPGTRLTVL.

The chain is built from TRBV28 and TRBJ1-6; 8 bases agree with TRBD1. V gave up 5 bases and J gave up 5 bases; unmatched junction bases: 2. The CDR3 has 14 amino acids. Germline CDR1 MDHEN, CDR2 SYDVKM. The CDR3 loop reads CASSTGGDNSPLHF. In DNA form, the CDR3 reads TGTGCCAGCAGTACAGGGGGGGATAATTCACCCCTCCACTTT.

This sequence joins TRBV5-4 and TRBJ1-3, with D maybe TRBD1 (6 bases). V shed 2 bases and J shed 4 bases, with 10 bases lying between them. Germline CDR1 reads SGHNT; CDR2 reads YYREEE (reference sequence). This CDR3 spans 14 amino acids. The CDR3 is CASSLRGAGNTIYF. The CDR3 bases are TGTGCCAGCAGCTTACGGGGGGCAGGAAACACCATATATTTT.